What follows is one TCR beta chain and its context. Assay used: immunoSEQ multiplex PCR; TCRdb lists only in-frame clones, some missing. The sample shows more than 35,000 clones, approximately 92% of them seen only once. The sample belongs to a study of PD-L1 blockade in urothelial cancer. Study details: When patients started atezolizumab in the mid-2010s, it was given at 1,200 mg intravenously every 3 weeks. Blood yielded a median of around 140,000 T cells per sample.

The CDR3 has 16 residues. The ends were cut back, 1 base at V and 0 bases at J, with 10 bases in the middle. CDR1 and CDR2 (germline): MGHRA, YSYEKL. Sample: PBMCs, taken around atezolizumab (anti-PD-L1) treatment. This sequence was found in a man aged 70-80 years with urothelial cancer. This chain connects TRBV4-1 to TRBJ1-5; tentatively, D is TRBD1 (5 bases). The CDR3 DNA reads TGCGCCAGCAGCCAAGTACCGACAGTTAGCAATCAGCCCCAGCATTTT. This codes for CASSQVPTVSNQPQHF.